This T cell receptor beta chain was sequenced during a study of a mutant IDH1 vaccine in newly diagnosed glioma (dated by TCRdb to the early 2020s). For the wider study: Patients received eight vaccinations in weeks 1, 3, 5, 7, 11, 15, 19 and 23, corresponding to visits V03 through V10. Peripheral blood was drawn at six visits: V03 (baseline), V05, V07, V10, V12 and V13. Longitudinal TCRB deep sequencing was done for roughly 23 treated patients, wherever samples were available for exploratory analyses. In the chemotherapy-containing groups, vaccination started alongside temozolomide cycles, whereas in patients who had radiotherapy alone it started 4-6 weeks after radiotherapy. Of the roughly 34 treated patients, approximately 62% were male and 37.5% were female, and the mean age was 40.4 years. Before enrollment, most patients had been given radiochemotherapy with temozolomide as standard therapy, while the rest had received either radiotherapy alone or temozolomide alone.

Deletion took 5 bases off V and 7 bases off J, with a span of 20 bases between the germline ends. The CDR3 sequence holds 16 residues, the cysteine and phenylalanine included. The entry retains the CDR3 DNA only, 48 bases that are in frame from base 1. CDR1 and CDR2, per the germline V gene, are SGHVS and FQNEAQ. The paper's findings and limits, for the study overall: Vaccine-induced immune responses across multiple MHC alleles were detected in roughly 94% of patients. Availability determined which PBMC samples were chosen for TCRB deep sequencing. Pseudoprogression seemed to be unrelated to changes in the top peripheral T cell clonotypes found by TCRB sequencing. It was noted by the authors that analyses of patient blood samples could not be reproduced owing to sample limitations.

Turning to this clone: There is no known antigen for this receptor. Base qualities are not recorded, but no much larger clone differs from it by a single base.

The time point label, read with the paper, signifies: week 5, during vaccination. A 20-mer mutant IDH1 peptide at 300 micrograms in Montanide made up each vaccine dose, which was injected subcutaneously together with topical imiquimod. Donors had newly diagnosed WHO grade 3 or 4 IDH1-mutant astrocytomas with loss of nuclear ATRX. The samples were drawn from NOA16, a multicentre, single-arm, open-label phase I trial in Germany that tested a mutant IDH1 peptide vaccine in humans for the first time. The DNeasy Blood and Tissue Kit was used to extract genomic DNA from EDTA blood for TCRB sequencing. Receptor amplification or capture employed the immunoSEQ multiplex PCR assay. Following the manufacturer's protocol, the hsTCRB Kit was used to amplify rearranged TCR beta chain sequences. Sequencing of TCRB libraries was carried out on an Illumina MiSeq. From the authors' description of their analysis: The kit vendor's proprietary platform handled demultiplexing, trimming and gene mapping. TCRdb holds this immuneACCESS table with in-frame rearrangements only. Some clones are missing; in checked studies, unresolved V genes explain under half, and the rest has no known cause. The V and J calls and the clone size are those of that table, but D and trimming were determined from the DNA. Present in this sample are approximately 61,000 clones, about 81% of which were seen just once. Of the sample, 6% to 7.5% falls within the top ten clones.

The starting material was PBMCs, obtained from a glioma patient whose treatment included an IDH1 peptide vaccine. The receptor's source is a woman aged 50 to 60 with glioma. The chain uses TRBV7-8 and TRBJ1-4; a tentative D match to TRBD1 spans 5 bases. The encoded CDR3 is CASSPLFGGKGEKLFF. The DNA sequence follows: TGTGCCAGCAGCCCACTCTTTGGGGGGAAGGGTGAAAAACTGTTTTTT.